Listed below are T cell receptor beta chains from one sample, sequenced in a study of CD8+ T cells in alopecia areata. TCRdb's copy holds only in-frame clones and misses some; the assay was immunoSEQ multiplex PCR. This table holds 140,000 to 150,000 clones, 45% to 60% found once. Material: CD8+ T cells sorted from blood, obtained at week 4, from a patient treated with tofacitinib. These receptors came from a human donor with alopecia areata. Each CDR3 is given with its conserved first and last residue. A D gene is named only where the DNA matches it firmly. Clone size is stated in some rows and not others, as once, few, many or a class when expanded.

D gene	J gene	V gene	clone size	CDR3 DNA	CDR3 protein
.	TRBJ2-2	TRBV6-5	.	TGTGCCAGCAGCCTCGGGGAGAGCACCGGGGAGCTGTTTTTT	CASSLGESTGELFF
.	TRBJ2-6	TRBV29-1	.	TGCAGCGTTGAGTTGTATTCTGGGGCCAACGTCCTGACTTTC	CSVELYSGANVLTF
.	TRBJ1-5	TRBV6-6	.	TGTGCCAGCAGTCAAAAGAACCCCAATCAGCCCCAGCATTTT	CASSQKNPNQPQHF
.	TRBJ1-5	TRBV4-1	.	TGCGCCAGCAGCCAAGAAATGGGATTTGCAAGACAGCCCCAGCATTTT	CASSQEMGFARQPQHF
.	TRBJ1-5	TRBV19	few	TGTGCCAGTAGTCCCGATGGCAATCAGCCCCAGCATTTT	CASSPDGNQPQHF
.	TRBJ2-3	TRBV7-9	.	TGTGCCAGCAGCCCCCGGACAGCTAGCACAGATACGCAGTATTTT	CASSPRTASTDTQYF
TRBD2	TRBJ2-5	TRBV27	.	TGTGCCAGCAGAGAGGGGTGGGGGGGTGTCCAAGAGACCCAGTACTTC	CASREGWGGVQETQYF
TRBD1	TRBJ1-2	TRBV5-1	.	TGCGCCAGCAGCTTGGCCCAGGGGGCGGTTGGCTACACCTTC	CASSLAQGAVGYTF
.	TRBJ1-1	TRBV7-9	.	TGTGCCAGCAGCCCCCCAGAGAACACTGAAGCTTTCTTT	CASSPPENTEAFF
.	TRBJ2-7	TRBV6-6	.	TGTGCCAGCAGTTACCAGAGCTCCTACGAGCAGTACTTC	CASSYQSSYEQYF
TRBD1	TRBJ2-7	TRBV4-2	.	TGTGCCAGCAGCCAAGTCCCGACAGGGGAAGACGAGCAGTACTTC	CASSQVPTGEDEQYF
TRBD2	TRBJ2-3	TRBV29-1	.	TGCAGCATAGGGACTAGAATGGGCACAGATACGCAGTATTTT	CSIGTRMGTDTQYF
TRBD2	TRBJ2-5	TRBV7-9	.	TGTGCCAGCAGCCAGGAAGGGACTAGCGGAGAGACCCAGTACTTC	CASSQEGTSGETQYF
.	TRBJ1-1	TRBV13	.	TGTGCCAGCAGCCCCTTGGGCGAGGCAGGGAACACTGAAGCTTTCTTT	CASSPLGEAGNTEAFF
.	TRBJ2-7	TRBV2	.	TGTGCCACCTCAGGGGTTAATGACGAGCAGTACTTC	CATSGVNDEQYF
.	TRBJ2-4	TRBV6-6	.	TGTGCCAGCAGTTACCCAGATCTAGCCAAAAACATTCAGTACTTC	CASSYPDLAKNIQYF
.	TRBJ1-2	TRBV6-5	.	TGTGCCAGCAAAGACAACCTCAACTATGGCTACACCTTC	CASKDNLNYGYTF
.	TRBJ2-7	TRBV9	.	TGTGCCAGCAGCCCACAGGGTGGACCTTACGAGCAGTACTTC	CASSPQGGPYEQYF
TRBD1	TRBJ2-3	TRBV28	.	TGTGCCAGCAGTTTATTTACAGGGGGCACAGATACGCAGTATTTT	CASSLFTGGTDTQYF
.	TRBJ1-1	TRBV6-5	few	TGTGCCAGCAGTCGAGAGGGACACACTGAAGCTTTCTTT	CASSREGHTEAFF